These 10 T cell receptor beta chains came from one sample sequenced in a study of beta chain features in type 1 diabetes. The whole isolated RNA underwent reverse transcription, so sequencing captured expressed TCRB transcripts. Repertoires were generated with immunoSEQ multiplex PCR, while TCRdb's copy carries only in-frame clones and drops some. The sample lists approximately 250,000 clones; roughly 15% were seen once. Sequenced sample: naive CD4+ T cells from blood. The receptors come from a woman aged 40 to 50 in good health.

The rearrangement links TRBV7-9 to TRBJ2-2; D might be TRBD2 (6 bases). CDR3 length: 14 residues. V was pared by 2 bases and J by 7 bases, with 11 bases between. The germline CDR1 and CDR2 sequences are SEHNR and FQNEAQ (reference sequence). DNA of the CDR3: TGTGCCAGCAGCTTAACGGAGGGATACGGGGAGCTGTTTTTT. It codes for CASSLTEGYGELFF.

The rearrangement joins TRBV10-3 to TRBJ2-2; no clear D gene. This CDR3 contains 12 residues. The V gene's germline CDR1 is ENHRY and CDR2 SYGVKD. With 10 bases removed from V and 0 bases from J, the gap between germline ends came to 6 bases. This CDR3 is CATQTNTGELFF. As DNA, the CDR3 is TGTGCCACCCAAACGAACACCGGGGAGCTGTTTTTT.

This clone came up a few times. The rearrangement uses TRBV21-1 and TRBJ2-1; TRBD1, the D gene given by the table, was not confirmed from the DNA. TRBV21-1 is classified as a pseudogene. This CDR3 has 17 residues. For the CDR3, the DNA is TGTGCCAGCAGCAAACCTACTAACAGGGGCTCCTACAATGAGCAGTTCTTC. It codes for CASSKPTNRGSYNEQFF.

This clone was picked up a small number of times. CDR3 nucleotides: TGCGCCAGCAGCTTGGGTGTTAGGACAGGGGATAGTGAGCAGTTCTTC. It is translated as CASSLGVRTGDSEQFF. The rearrangement links TRBV5-1 to TRBJ2-1; TRBD1 matches 9 bases. The J segment lost 9 bases and the V segment lost 0 bases, leaving 10 bases of the junction unmatched. There are 16 residues in the CDR3. Per the germline V gene, CDR1 is SGHRS and CDR2 is YFSETQ.

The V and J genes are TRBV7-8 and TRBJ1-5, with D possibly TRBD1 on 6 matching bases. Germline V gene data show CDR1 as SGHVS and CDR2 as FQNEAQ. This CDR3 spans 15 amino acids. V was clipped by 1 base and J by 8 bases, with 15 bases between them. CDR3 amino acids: CASSLVDRGFEPQHF. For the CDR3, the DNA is TGTGCCAGCAGCTTAGTGGACAGAGGTTTTGAGCCCCAGCATTTT.

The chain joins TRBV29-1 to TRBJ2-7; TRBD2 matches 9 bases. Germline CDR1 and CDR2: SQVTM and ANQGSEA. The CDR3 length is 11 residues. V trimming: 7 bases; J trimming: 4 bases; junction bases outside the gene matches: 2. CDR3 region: CSGTSEYEQYF. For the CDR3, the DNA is TGCAGCGGGACTAGCGAGTACGAGCAGTACTTC.

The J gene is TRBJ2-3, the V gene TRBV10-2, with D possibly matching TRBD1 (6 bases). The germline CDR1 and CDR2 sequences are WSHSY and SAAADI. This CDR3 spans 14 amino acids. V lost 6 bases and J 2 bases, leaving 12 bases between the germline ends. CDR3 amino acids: CASREDSHTDTQYF. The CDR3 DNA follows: TGCGCCAGCAGGGAGGACAGTCACACAGATACGCAGTATTTT.

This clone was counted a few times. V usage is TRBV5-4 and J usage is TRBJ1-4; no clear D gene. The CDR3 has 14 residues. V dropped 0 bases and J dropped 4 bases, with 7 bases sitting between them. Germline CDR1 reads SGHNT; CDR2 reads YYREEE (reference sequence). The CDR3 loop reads CASSLGSVNEKLFF. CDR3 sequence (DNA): TGTGCCAGCAGCTTGGGCAGCGTTAATGAAAAACTGTTTTTT.

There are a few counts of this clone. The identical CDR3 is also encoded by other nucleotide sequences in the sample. The CDR3 DNA is TGTGCCAGCAGACTAGCAGCTAGCGGGGGTAACAATGAGCAGTTCTTC. This encodes CASRLAASGGNNEQFF. The gene calls are TRBV7-2 and TRBJ2-1; 10 positions agree with TRBD2. V trimming: 6 bases; J trimming: 5 bases; junction bases outside the gene matches: 10. The CDR3 contains 16 residues. The V gene's germline CDR1 is SGHTA and CDR2 FQGNSA.

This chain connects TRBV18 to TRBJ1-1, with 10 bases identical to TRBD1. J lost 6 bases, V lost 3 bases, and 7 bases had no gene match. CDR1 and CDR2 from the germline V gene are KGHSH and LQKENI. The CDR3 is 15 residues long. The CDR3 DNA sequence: TGTGCCAGCTCACCCCGGGACAGGGGATACGCTGAAGCTTTCTTT. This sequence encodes CASSPRDRGYAEAFF. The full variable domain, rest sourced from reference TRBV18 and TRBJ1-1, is NAGVMQNPRHLVRRRGQEARLRCSPMKGHSHVYWYRQLPEEGLKFMVYLQKENIIDESGMPKERFSAEFPKEGPSILRIQQVVRGDSAAYFCASSPRDRGYAEAFFGQGTRLTVV.